This is a list of T cell receptor beta chains from one sample in a study of CD8 T cells in ankylosing spondylitis. TCRdb called the 5' RACE reads again in MiXCR, with one record for every CDR3 protein. The sample carries about 270,000 distinct CDR3 sequences, more than 25% recorded once. The sequencing input was blood, either unsorted or a sorted T cell fraction (not recorded which). These receptors all stem from a male donor with ankylosing spondylitis or in good health (not recorded which). Both conserved end residues are part of each CDR3. The D gene is left open where the match is weak. The listing skips clone size in some rows; elsewhere it reads once, few, many or a size class.

CDR3aa	CDR3nt	v_gene	j_gene	len	abundance	d_gene
CSATPGASGDEQYF	TGCAGTGCCACCCCCGGGGCTAGCGGGGACGAGCAGTACTTC	TRBV20-1	TRBJ2-7	14	few	TRBD2
CASSLEHGLNSPLHF	TGTGCCAGCAGCTTAGAGCACGGTCTCAATTCACCCCTCCACTTT	TRBV11-2	TRBJ1-6	15	few	NA
CASSQLLPTETQYF	TGCGCCAGCAGCCAACTCCTCCCCACAGAGACCCAGTACTTC	TRBV4-1	TRBJ2-5	14	once	NA
CASSLPHHEGADNEQFF	TGTGCCAGCAGCTTGCCCCATCATGAAGGGGCCGACAATGAGCAGTTCTTC	TRBV5-6	TRBJ2-1	17	NA	NA
CASSVGDRGTDTQYF	TGTGCCAGCAGCGTAGGGGACAGAGGGACAGATACGCAGTATTTT	TRBV9	TRBJ2-3	15	few	TRBD1
CASSSPFTRNVNEQFF	TGTGCCAGCAGTTCCCCATTCACCCGGAATGTCAATGAGCAGTTCTTC	TRBV28	TRBJ2-1	16	NA	NA
CASSLRGPTDTQYF	TGTGCCAGCAGCTTAAGGGGCCCCACAGATACGCAGTATTTT	TRBV7-3	TRBJ2-3	14	few	NA
CSASSQSPNEQYF	TGCAGTGCTAGTTCCCAGTCACCAAACGAGCAGTACTTC	TRBV20-1	TRBJ2-7	13	few	NA
CASSQGNREAGNTIYF	TGTGCCAGCAGCCAAGGCAACAGGGAGGCTGGAAACACCATATATTTT	TRBV4-2	TRBJ1-3	16	NA	NA
CAISEGVRVDTQYF	TGTGCCATCAGCGAAGGGGTCCGGGTAGATACGCAGTATTTT	TRBV10-3	TRBJ2-3	14	NA	NA
CASSQGDSLRQPQHF	TGTGCCAGCAGCCAGGGGGACAGCTTGAGGCAGCCCCAGCATTTT	TRBV12-3/TRBV12-4	TRBJ1-5	15	few	TRBD1
CASSYSTVANTEAFF	TGTGCCAGCAGTTACTCCACGGTGGCGAACACTGAAGCTTTCTTT	TRBV6-5	TRBJ1-1	15	NA	NA
CASSPGPYYGYTF	TGTGCCAGCAGCCCGGGACCATACTATGGCTACACCTTC	TRBV3-1	TRBJ1-2	13	few	NA
CASSQDGSGGFDEQFF	TGTGCCAGCAGCCAAGATGGCAGCGGGGGTTTCGATGAGCAGTTCTTC	TRBV4-2	TRBJ2-1	16	few	TRBD2
CSVEAGGQVEGQQFF	TGCAGCGTTGAAGCTGGGGGGCAGGTGGAGGGTCAGCAGTTCTTC	TRBV29-1	TRBJ2-1	15	NA	NA
CAISESNQDLNTEAFF	TGTGCCATCAGTGAGTCGAATCAGGACCTGAACACTGAAGCTTTCTTT	TRBV10-3	TRBJ1-1	16	few	NA
CGPAGTGNQPQHF	TGCGGCCCCGCAGGTACAGGCAATCAGCCCCAGCATTTT	TRBV20-1	TRBJ1-5	13	NA	NA
CASSSTGTGYSDTQYF	TGCGCCAGCAGCTCTACCGGGACAGGGTACTCAGATACGCAGTATTTT	TRBV5-1	TRBJ2-3	16	NA	TRBD1
CSVGGMDGPDEQYF	TGCAGCGTTGGAGGGATGGACGGCCCGGACGAGCAGTACTTC	TRBV29-1	TRBJ2-7	14	NA	NA
CASSLSSTYEQYF	TGTGCCAGCAGTCTTTCCTCCACCTACGAGCAGTACTTC	TRBV27	TRBJ2-7	13	NA	NA
CATSRELVKNTEAFF	TGTGCCACCAGCAGAGAACTGGTCAAGAACACTGAAGCTTTCTTT	TRBV15	TRBJ1-1	15	NA	NA
CASSPPRGGRSTDTQYF	TGTGCCAGCAGCCCTCCGCGGGGGGGGCGGAGCACAGATACGCAGTATTTT	TRBV9	TRBJ2-3	17	NA	TRBD2
CSVLSGANVLTF	TGCAGCGTCCTCTCTGGGGCCAACGTCCTGACTTTC	TRBV29-1	TRBJ2-6	12	NA	NA
CASMPQEASEQFF	TGTGCCAGCATGCCTCAGGAGGCGTCTGAGCAGTTCTTC	TRBV6-1	TRBJ2-1	13	few	NA